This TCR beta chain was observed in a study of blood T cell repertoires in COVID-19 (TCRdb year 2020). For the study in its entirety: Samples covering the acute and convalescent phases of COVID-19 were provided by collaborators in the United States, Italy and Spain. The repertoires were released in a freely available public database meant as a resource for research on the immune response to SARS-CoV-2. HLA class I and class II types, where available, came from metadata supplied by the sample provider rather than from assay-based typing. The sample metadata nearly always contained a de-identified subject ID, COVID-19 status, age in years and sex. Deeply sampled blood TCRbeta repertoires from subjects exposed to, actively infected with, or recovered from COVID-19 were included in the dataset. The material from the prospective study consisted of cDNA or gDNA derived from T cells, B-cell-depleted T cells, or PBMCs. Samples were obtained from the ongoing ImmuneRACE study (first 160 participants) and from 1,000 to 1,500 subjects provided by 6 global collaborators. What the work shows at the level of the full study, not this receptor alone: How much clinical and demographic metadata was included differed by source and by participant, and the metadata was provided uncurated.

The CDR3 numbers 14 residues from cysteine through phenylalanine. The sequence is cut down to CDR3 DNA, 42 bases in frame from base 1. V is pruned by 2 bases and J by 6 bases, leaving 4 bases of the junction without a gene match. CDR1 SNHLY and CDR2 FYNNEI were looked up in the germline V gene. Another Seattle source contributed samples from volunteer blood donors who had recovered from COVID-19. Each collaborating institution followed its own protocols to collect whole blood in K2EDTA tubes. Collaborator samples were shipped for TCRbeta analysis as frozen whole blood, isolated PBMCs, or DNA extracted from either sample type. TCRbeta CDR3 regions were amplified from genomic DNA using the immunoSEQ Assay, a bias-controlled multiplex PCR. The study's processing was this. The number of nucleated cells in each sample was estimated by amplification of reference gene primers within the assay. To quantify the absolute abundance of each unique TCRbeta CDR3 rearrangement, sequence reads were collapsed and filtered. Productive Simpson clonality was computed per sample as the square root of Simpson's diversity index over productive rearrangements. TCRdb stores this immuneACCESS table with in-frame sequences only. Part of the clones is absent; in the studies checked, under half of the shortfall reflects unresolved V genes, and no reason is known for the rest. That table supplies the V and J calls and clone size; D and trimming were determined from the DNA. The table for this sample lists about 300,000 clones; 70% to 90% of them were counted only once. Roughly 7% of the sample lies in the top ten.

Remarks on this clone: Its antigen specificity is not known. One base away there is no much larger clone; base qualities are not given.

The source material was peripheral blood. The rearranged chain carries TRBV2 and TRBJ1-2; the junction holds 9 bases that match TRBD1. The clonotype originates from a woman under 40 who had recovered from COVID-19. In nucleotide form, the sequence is TGTGCCAGCAGTGAATACAGGGGGCGTGATGGCTACACCTTC. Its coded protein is CASSEYRGRDGYTF.